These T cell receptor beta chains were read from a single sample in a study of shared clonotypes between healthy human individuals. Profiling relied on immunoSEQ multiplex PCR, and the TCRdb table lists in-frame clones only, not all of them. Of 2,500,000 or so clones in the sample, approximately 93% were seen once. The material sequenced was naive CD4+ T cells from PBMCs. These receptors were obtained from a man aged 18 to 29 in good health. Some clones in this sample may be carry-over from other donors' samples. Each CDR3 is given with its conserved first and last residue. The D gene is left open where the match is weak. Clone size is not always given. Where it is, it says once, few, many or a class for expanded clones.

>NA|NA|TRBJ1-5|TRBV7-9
CASSLGAGLNQPQHF
TGTGCCAGCAGCTTAGGTGCGGGGTTAAATCAGCCCCAGCATTTT
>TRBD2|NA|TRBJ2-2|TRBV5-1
CASSLLAGDSTGELFF
TGCGCCAGCAGCTTACTAGCGGGAGACTCCACCGGGGAGCTGTTTTTT
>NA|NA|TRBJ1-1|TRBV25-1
CASTHNLGGGEAFF
TGTGCCAGCACCCATAACTTGGGGGGGGGTGAAGCTTTCTTT
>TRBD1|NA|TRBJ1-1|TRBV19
CASTLQGAPTEAFF
TGTGCCAGTACTTTACAGGGGGCGCCGACTGAAGCTTTCTTT
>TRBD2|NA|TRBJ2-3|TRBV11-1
CASSPRLASDTQYF
TGTGCCAGCAGCCCACGACTAGCGTCTGATACGCAGTATTTT
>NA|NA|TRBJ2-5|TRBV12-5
CASGLGGAEETQYF
TGTGCTAGTGGTTTAGGGGGGGCAGAAGAGACCCAGTACTTC
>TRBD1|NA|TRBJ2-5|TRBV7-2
CASSLVWTGQETQYF
TGTGCCAGCAGCTTAGTCTGGACAGGGCAAGAGACCCAGTACTTC
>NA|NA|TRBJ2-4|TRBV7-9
CASSPTSLGKNIQYF
TGTGCCAGCAGTCCCACTAGCTTAGGCAAAAACATTCAGTACTTC
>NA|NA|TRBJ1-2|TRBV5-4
CASRNRGGYTF
TGTGCCAGCAGGAATAGGGGAGGCTACACCTTC
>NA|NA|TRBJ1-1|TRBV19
CASSIAVYKGMNTEAFF
TGTGCCAGTAGTATAGCCGTCTACAAGGGGATGAACACTGAAGCTTTCTTT
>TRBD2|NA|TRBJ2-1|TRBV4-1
CASSQDTSGLGSQFF
TGCGCCAGCAGCCAAGATACTAGCGGTCTGGGTTCGCAGTTCTTC
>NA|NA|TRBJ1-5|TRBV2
CASSAYNSNQPQHF
TGTGCCTCCTCGGCTTATAATAGCAATCAGCCCCAGCATTTT
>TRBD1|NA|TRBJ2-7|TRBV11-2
CASSGRTGGGEQYF
TGTGCCAGCAGCGGACGGACAGGGGGCGGCGAGCAGTACTTC
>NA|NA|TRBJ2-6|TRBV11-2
CASRQLRQGLSSGANVLTF
TGTGCCAGCAGACAACTACGACAGGGACTAAGCTCTGGGGCCAACGTCCTGACTTTC
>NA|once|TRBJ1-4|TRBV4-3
CASSQKPGPINEKLFF
TGCGCCAGCAGCCAGAAGCCCGGGCCGATAAATGAAAAACTGTTTTTT
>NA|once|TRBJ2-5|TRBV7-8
CASSPPPGQNQETQYF
TGTGCCAGCAGCCCCCCGCCCGGGCAGAACCAAGAGACCCAGTACTTC
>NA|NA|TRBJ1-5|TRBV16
CASSQSLRGSWQPQHF
TGTGCCAGCAGCCAATCGTTGCGGGGGTCGTGGCAGCCCCAGCATTTT
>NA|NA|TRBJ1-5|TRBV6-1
CGGGSNQPQHF
TGCGGCGGGGGAAGCAATCAGCCCCAGCATTTT
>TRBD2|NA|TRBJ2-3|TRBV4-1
CASSQWSSGGTDTQYF
TGCGCCAGCAGCCAGTGGTCAAGCGGGGGTACAGATACGCAGTATTTT
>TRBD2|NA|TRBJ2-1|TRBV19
CASSIKPGLVREQFF
TGTGCCAGTAGTATAAAACCGGGACTAGTGCGTGAGCAGTTCTTC
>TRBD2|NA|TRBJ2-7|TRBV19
CASSHHRLAGGSWDYEQYF
TGTGCCAGTAGTCACCACCGACTAGCGGGAGGGTCCTGGGACTACGAGCAGTACTTC
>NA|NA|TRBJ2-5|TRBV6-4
CASSDRGQETQYF
TGTGCCAGCAGTGACCGTGGGCAAGAGACCCAGTACTTC
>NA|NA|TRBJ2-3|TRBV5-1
CASKEGRSTDTQYF
TGCGCCAGCAAGGAGGGGCGAAGCACAGATACGCAGTATTTT
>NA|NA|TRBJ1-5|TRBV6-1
CASSAQPDRNQPQHF
TGTGCCAGCAGTGCCCAACCTGACCGTAATCAGCCCCAGCATTTT
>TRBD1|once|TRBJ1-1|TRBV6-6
CASSPETGLAFF
TGTGCCAGCAGTCCCGAGACAGGGTTGGCTTTCTTT
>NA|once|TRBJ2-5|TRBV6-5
CASSLGYQETQYF
TGTGCCAGCAGTTTGGGGTACCAAGAGACCCAGTACTTC
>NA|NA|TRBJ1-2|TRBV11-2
CASSLRVQGAGYTF
TGTGCCAGCAGCCTTAGGGTACAGGGTGCTGGCTACACCTTC